The TCR beta chain described here comes from a study of blood T cell repertoires in COVID-19. Study information: Samples representing acute and convalescent COVID-19 were sourced from the United States, Italy and Spain.

V shed 6 bases and J shed 4 bases, with 27 bases lying between them. Germline V gives CDR1 SQVTM, CDR2 ANQGSEA. The CDR3 length is 17 residues. The table came from immunoSEQ multiplex PCR; TCRdb's copy has only in-frame clones and leaves some out. Of approximately 230,000 clones detected, approximately 90% appear once; the ten largest clones hold about 1.9%. Ages ranged from about 18 to 89 years, with residence in about 23 US areas. This rearrangement joins TRBV29-1 to TRBJ1-2; D ambiguous. This receptor was obtained from a young woman who had recovered from COVID-19. The sequenced sample was PBMCs or T cells enriched from blood (not recorded which). The CDR3 DNA sequence: TGCAGCGTGGGAGTTAGGTCCGAGTTCTCACGGGGCTATGGCTACACCTTC. Its translation: CSVGVRSEFSRGYGYTF. The entire variable domain, with the rest obtained from reference TRBV29-1 and TRBJ1-2, is as follows: SAVISQKPSRDICQRGTSLTIQCQVDSQVTMMFWYRQQPGQSLTLIATANQGSEATYESGFVIDKFPISRPNLTFSTLTVSNMSPEDSSIYLCSVGVRSEFSRGYGYTFGSGTRLTVV.